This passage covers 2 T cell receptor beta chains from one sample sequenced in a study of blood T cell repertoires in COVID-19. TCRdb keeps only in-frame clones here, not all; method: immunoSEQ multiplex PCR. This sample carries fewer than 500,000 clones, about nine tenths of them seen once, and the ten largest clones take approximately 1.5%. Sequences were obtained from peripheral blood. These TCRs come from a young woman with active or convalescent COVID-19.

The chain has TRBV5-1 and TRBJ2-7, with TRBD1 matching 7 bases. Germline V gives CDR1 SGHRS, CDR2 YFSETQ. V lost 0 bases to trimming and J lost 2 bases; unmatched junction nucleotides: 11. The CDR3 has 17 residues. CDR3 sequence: CASSLVTGSRDAYEQYF. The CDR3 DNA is TGCGCCAGCAGCTTGGTGACAGGGTCCCGAGACGCCTACGAGCAGTACTTC. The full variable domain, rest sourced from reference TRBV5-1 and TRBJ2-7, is KAGVTQTPRYLIKTRGQQVTLSCSPISGHRSVSWYQQTPGQGLQFLFEYFSETQRNKGNFPGRFSGRQFSNSRSEMNVSTLELGDSALYLCASSLVTGSRDAYEQYFGPGTRLTVT.

CDR3 in amino acids: CASSIELGSVETQYF. Written as DNA, the CDR3 is TGCGCCAGCAGCATCGAACTAGGGTCGGTGGAGACCCAGTACTTC. The rearrangement uses TRBV5-1 and TRBJ2-5, with a weak D call TRBD2 (5 bases). V gave up 4 bases and J gave up 5 bases, with 18 bases separating them. CDR3 length: 15 residues. The germline V gene has CDR1 SGHRS and CDR2 YFSETQ.